The T cell receptor beta chain described here comes from a study of T cell repertoires in cytomegalovirus infection. As for the study in general: In the study, CMV epitopes included recently identified HLA-C-restricted and well-studied HLA-B-restricted ones. Matching HLA type and CMV infection were both indicated by public TCR beta signatures. Study results and caveats: Cumulative public TCR beta family frequency identified carriers of CMV plus the relevant HLA.

Each CDR3 protein is one row after TCRdb ran MiXCR on the reads. The sample comprises about 270,000 distinct CDR3 sequences, less than 25% of which are singletons, and approximately 19% rests with the top ten. Turning to this clonotype: The antigen is undetermined.

The CDR3 sequence is 13 residues long. Trimming pared 5 bases from V and 0 bases from J, leaving 10 bases between. Germline loops: CDR1 SQVTM, CDR2 ANQGSEA. V and J are TRBV29-1 and TRBJ2-5; the D is unclear. This sequence originates from a human donor in good health (CMV status not recorded). Some clones in this sample may be carry-over from other donors' samples. This material consisted of cultured PBMCs, taken from culture after CMV antigen stimulation. CDR3 sequence: CSVRVLDQETQYF. CDR3 coding DNA: TGCAGCGTTCGGGTATTGGACCAAGAGACCCAGTACTTC.